This T cell receptor (beta chain) was obtained from a study of monozygotic twins with inflammatory bowel disease. CDR3 size: 15 residues. After re-calling the 5' RACE reads, TCRdb lists one entry per CDR3 protein, DNA absent. This sample's clone table lists about 330,000 distinct CDR3 sequences. Sequences were obtained from blood. The chain combines TRBV12-3 or TRBV12-4 with TRBJ2-3; TCRdb proposes TRBD2, but this gene call is untestable without DNA. This clonotype originated in a human donor with ulcerative colitis or Crohn's disease, or a healthy co-twin of an affected twin (not recorded which). The CDR3 here is CASNQRESETDTQYF.